The clone carrying this TCR beta chain has a handful of counts. The antigen remains unidentified. The PCR employed 60 Vbeta primers together with 13 Jbeta primers. This table comes from immunoSEQ multiplex PCR, and its TCRdb copy is limited to in-frame clones, with some not included. This repertoire shows approximately 100,000 clones, approximately 9% found once; its top ten account for approximately 5.1%. These data originate in a study of cytomegalovirus exposure and HLA in healthy donors. V was trimmed by 0 bases and J by 5 bases, leaving 17 bases between them. The CDR3 contains 17 residues. CDR1 SGDLS and CDR2 YYNGEE come from the germline V gene. Study conclusions and caveats: In a later analysis, parvovirus B19, influenza, CMV and Epstein-Barr virus appeared linked to several top co-occurrence clusters. In a later analysis, HLA-associated beta chains showed higher expansion and lower generation probabilities than comparable chains.

Sequencing was performed on PBMCs. The chain links TRBV9 to TRBJ1-4; unclear D gene. This TCR was sampled from a man between 45 and 60 years old in good health and CMV-seropositive. In DNA, the CDR3 is TGTGCCAGCAGCGTAGGAGGGTACGAGGTCGGCAATGAAAAACTGTTTTTT. It translates to CASSVGGYEVGNEKLFF.